Listed here are 13 T cell receptor beta chains from one sample, sequenced in a study of CD8 T cells in Susac syndrome. When the RNA was reverse transcribed, random hexamers were used with an input of roughly 0.5 to 1 ug. TCRdb independently ran MiXCR on the immunoSEQ multiplex PCR reads; one entry per CDR3 protein. The data show more than 75,000 distinct CDR3 sequences, about 94% seen once. What was sequenced was CD8+ T cells from PBMCs. These receptor sequences come from a human donor in good health.

This sequence joins TRBV6-6 and TRBJ1-1; tentatively, D is TRBD1 (5 bases). Germline assignment: CDR1 MNHNY and CDR2 SVGAGI (reference sequence). This CDR3 is 15 amino acids long. The V end was cut by 0 bases, the J end by 1 base, with 9 bases between. The CDR3 DNA sequence: TGTGCCAGCAGTTACTCAGGGGCTGGGAACACTGAAGCTTTCTTT. Protein product: CASSYSGAGNTEAFF.

The J gene is TRBJ2-1, the V gene TRBV9; 8 nucleotides agree with TRBD2. The CDR3 consists of 15 residues. V shed 3 bases, J shed 5 bases, and the junction held 7 bases outside the gene matches. CDR1 is SGDLS and CDR2 is YYNGEE in the germline V gene. The CDR3, as DNA: TGTGCCAGCAGCGGAACGGCGGGGGGAAACAATGAGCAGTTCTTC. The encoded protein is CASSGTAGGNNEQFF.

The rearrangement links TRBV4-1 to TRBJ2-5; D gene ambiguous. The V gene's germline CDR1 is MGHRA and CDR2 YSYEKL. The germline V and J ends were trimmed by 3 bases and 4 bases, with 3 bases remaining between them. This CDR3 region has 11 residues. The CDR3 sequence: CASSHAETQYF. The CDR3 DNA reads as TGCGCCAGCAGCCATGCAGAGACCCAGTACTTC.

This clonotype occurred once. The chain has TRBV5-1 and TRBJ1-2; 7 nucleotides agree with TRBD1. Trimming took 3 bases from V and 2 from J; bases not matched to a gene: 1. The CDR3 runs to 13 residues. Germline V gene sequence: CDR1 SGHRS, CDR2 YFSETQ. Written as DNA, the CDR3 is TGCGCCAGCAGCTGGGACAGAAACTATGGCTACACCTTC. Amino acids: CASSWDRNYGYTF.

The chain has TRBV20-1 and TRBJ2-1; D not resolved. Germline V lookup: CDR1 DFQATT, CDR2 SNEGSKA (reference sequence). This CDR3 contains 13 residues. V shed 3 bases and J shed 7 bases, with 13 bases lying between them. The CDR3 loop reads CSAREHDGNEQFF. The CDR3 nucleotides are TGCAGTGCTAGGGAACATGACGGTAATGAGCAGTTCTTC.

This rearrangement joins TRBV7-2 to TRBJ2-7; D is perhaps TRBD2 (7 bases). Trimming removed 0 bases from V and 3 bases from J, with 15 bases in between. The CDR3 has 16 amino acids. Per germline, CDR1 SGHTA and CDR2 FQGNSA. The CDR3 loop reads CASSLAGPGGGYEQYF. The CDR3 DNA is TGTGCCAGCAGCTTAGCCGGGCCGGGGGGCGGCTACGAGCAGTACTTC.

The rearrangement joins TRBV20-1 to TRBJ2-7; 10 positions agree with TRBD1. The germline CDR1 and CDR2 sequences are DFQATT and SNEGSKA (reference sequence). V lost 6 bases, J lost 5 bases, and 10 bases stayed unmatched. This CDR3 spans 14 amino acids. The CDR3 nucleotides read TGCAGTGCCCCCCTTGGGACAGGGGAGGACGAGCAGTACTTC. This encodes CSAPLGTGEDEQYF.

This clonotype was seen only once. The gene calls are TRBV4-3 and TRBJ1-1; TRBD1 agrees at 11 bases. The CDR3 consists of 15 residues. After removal of 0 bases from V and 4 bases from J, the junction contained 1 base not matched to a gene. Germline V gene sequence: CDR1 LGHNA, CDR2 YSLEER. CDR3 DNA sequence: TGCGCCAGCAGCCAAGACGGGACAGGGGGCACTGAAGCTTTCTTT. Translating it yields CASSQDGTGGTEAFF.

The chain has TRBV10-3 and TRBJ2-6, with D uncertain. V was cut by 3 bases and J by 0 bases, with 15 bases left in between. Germline V gene sequence: CDR1 ENHRY, CDR2 SYGVKD. This CDR3 region has 18 residues. The CDR3 DNA is TGTGCCATCAGTGAAGATAACAGAGTTATCTCTGGGGCCAACGTCCTGACTTTC. Protein: CAISEDNRVISGANVLTF.

The rearrangement uses TRBV6-2 or TRBV6-3 and TRBJ2-5, with 9 bases matching TRBD2. The CDR3 is 16 amino acids. Germline V lookup: CDR1 MNHEY, CDR2 SVGEGT. With 0 bases clipped from V and 4 bases from J, the junction kept 6 bases outside the gene matches. The CDR3 DNA follows: TGTGCCAGCAGTTACTCGATAGCGGGAGATGGAGAGACCCAGTACTTC. Translated: CASSYSIAGDGETQYF.

This clonotype came up once. The rearrangement links TRBV27 to TRBJ2-1; tentative D call: TRBD1 (6 bases). CDR3 size: 15 residues. V dropped 7 bases and J dropped 10 bases, with 23 bases sitting between them. Per germline, CDR1 MNHEY and CDR2 SMNVEV (reference sequence). The CDR3 nucleotides are TGTGCCAGCACTTTCAGGGGCCACCCGAGAGAGGAGCAGTTCTTC. Translated, it gives CASTFRGHPREEQFF.

The chain joins TRBV9 to TRBJ1-1; TRBD1 might be the D (5 bases). V was clipped by 3 bases and J by 3 bases, with 9 bases between them. This CDR3 is built from 13 residues. Germline CDR1 SGDLS, CDR2 YYNGEE. CDR3 nucleotide sequence: TGTGCCAGCAGCGGAGAGGGGTACACTGAAGCTTTCTTT. Residues: CASSGEGYTEAFF.

The gene calls are TRBV23-1 and TRBJ1-2; D is perhaps TRBD1 (6 bases). TRBV23-1 is assigned to the ORF class and has an uncertain function. This CDR3 is built from 18 residues. V was trimmed by 0 bases and J by 1 base, leaving 18 bases between them. The CDR3, as DNA: TGCGCCAGCAGTCAATCTGTGGGGGCGCATGGGAGTAACTATGGCTACACCTTC. The encoded protein is CASSQSVGAHGSNYGYTF.